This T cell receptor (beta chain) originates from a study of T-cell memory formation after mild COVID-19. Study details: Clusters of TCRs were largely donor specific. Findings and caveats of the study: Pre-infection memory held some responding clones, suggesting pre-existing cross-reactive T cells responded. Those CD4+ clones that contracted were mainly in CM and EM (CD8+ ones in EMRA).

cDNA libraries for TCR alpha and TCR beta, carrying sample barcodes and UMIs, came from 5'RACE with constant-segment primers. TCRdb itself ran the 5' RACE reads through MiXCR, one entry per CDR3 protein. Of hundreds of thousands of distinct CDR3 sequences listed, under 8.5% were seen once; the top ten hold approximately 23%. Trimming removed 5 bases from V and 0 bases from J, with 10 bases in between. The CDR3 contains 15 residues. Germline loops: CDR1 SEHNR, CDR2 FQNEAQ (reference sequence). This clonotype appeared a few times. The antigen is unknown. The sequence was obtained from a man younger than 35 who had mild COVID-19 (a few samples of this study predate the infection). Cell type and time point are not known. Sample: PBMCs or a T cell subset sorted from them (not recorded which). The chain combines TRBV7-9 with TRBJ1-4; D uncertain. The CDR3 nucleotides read TGTGCCAGCAGCGCCCCGGGTGCAACTAATGAAAAACTGTTTTTT. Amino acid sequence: CASSAPGATNEKLFF. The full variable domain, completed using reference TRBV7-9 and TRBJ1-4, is DTGVSQNPRHKITKRGQNVTFRCDPISEHNRLYWYRQTLGQGPEFLTYFQNEAQLEKSRLLSDRFSAERPKGSFSTLEIQRTEQGDSAMYLCASSAPGATNEKLFFGSGTQLSVL.